This T cell receptor (beta chain) originates from a study of CD8+ T cells in alopecia areata. On the study more broadly: Tofacitinib dosing lasted 6 to 18 months, which was then followed by 6 months off drug. The authors scored treated patients' severity by affected scalp percentage. Study results and limitations: Many expanded lesional clones stayed in scalp and blood while on tofacitinib.

Turning to this clone: Antigen specificity is unknown.

Specified treatment: oral pan-JAK inhibitor, 5-10 mg twice daily. CDR3 length equals 16 residues. Germline V lookup: CDR1 GTSNPN, CDR2 SVGIG (reference sequence). V dropped 2 bases and J dropped 7; count of bases not matched to a gene: 7. RNA extraction and reverse transcription yielded cDNA as sequencing template. Produced via immunoSEQ multiplex PCR; TCRdb's table is partial and in-frame only. The sample has 200,000 to 250,000 clones, around 66% seen once. The TCR originated in a human donor with alopecia areata. The V gene is TRBV30, the J gene TRBJ2-1; 14 bases map to TRBD2. The sequencing here drew on CD4+ T cells sorted from blood, taken at week 4, from a patient treated with tofacitinib. This CDR3 is CAWSSRLAGGRNEQFF. For the CDR3, the DNA is TGTGCCTGGAGTTCCCGACTAGCGGGGGGGCGAAATGAGCAGTTCTTC.